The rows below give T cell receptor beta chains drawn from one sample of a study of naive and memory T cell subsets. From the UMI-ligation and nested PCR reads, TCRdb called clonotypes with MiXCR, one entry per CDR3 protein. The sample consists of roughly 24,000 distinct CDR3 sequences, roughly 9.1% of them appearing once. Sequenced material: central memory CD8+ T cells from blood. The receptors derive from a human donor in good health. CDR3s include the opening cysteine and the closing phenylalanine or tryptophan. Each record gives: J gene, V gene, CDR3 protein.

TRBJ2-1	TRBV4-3	CASSQEWETSSYNEQFF
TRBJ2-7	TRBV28	CASNTSGREIHEQYF
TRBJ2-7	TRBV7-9	CASSPAYEQYF
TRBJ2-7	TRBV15	CATSGSSGGGDEQYF
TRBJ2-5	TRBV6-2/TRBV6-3	CASSYSGGHETQYF
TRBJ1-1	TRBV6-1	CASKGQGVTEAFF
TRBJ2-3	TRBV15	CATSRHTGTGSDTQYF
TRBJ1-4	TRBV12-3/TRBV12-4	CASSSGDLATNEKLFF
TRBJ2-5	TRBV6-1	CASSSLAGGPETQYF
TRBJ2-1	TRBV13	CASSSPGSSYNEQFF
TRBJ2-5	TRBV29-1	CSVSTITETQYF
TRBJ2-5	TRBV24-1	CATSEGFSVQETQYF
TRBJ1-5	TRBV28	CASSPLGEGGNQPQHF
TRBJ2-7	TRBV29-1	CSVELASSIPPYEQYF
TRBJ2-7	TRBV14	CASSQDLSYEQYF
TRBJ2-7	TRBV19	CASRGITGRSPRTYEQYF
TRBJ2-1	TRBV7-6	CASSPNLSPGRNEQFF
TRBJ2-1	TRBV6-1	CASSTGLADYNEQFF
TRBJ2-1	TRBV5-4	CASRGLAGESNGQFF
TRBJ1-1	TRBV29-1	CSVEEGNAEAFF
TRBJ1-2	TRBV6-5	CASSQRTGSNYGYTF
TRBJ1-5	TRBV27	CASSLGQPQHF
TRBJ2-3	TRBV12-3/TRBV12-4	CASGPGTAVADTQYF
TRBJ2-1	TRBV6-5	CASSWTSGRAEQFF
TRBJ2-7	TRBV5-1	CASSWGTAGEDEQYF
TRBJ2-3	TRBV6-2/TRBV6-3	CASSYKEADTQYF
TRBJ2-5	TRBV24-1	CATSDPMGLKAETQYF
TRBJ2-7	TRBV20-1	CSAMEAYEQYF
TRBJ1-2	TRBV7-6	CASSPTTGYGYTF
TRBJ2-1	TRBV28	CASSFRAGETYNEQFF
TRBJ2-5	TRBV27	CASSWGPQETQYF
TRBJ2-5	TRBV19	CASSIDFSETQYF
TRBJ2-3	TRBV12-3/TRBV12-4	CASSLFPSGKASTDTQYF
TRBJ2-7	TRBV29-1	CSVQGTSYEQYF
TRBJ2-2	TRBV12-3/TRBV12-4	CASTRGITMNTGELFF
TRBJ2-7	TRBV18	CASSAGTDSYEQYF
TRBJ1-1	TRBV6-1	CASRKQGWDTEAFF